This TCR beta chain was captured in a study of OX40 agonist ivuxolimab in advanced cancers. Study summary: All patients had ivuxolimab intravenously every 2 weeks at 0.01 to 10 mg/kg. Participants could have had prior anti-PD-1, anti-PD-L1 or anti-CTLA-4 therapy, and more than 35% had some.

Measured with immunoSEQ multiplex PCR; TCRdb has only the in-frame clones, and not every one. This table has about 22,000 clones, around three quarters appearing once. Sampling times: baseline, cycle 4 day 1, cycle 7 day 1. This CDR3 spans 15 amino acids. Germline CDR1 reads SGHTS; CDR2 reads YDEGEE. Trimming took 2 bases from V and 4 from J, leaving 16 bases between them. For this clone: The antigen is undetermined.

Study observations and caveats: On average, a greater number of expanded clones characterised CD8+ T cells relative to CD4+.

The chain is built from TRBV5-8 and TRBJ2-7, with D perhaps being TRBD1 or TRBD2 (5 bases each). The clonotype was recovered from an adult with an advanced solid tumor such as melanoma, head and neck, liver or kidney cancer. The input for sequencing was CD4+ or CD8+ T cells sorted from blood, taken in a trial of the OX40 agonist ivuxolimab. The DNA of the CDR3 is TGTGCCAGCAGCTTTCGGGCAGGGACCCTATACGAGCAGTACTTC. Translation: CASSFRAGTLYEQYF.